The source of this T cell receptor (beta chain) is a study of T-cell memory formation after mild COVID-19. About the study: Each donor largely had its own TCR clusters. General study findings and limits: Clones that contracted from day 15 to 85 had balanced CD4/CD8; later expanders were CD4+ biased.

This clonotype was detected many times. The antigen remains unidentified. TCRdb passed the 5' RACE reads through MiXCR, listing each CDR3 protein once. The table has 380,000 or so distinct CDR3 sequences, around 14% seen once. CDR3 length: 16 residues. Looked up from germline, CDR1 is MGHDK and CDR2 is SYGVNS. Trimming removed 2 bases at V and 1 base at J, with 12 bases between. The V gene is TRBV25-1, the J gene TRBJ1-5, with D hard to call. The TCR sequence derives from a man between 18 and 35 years old who had mild COVID-19 (a few samples of this study predate the infection). Cell type and time point are not known. Sequenced material: PBMCs or a T cell subset sorted from them (not recorded which). CDR3 residues: CASSETNSWSNQPQHF. The CDR3 nucleotides are TGTGCCAGCAGTGAAACGAACAGTTGGAGCAATCAGCCCCAGCATTTT.